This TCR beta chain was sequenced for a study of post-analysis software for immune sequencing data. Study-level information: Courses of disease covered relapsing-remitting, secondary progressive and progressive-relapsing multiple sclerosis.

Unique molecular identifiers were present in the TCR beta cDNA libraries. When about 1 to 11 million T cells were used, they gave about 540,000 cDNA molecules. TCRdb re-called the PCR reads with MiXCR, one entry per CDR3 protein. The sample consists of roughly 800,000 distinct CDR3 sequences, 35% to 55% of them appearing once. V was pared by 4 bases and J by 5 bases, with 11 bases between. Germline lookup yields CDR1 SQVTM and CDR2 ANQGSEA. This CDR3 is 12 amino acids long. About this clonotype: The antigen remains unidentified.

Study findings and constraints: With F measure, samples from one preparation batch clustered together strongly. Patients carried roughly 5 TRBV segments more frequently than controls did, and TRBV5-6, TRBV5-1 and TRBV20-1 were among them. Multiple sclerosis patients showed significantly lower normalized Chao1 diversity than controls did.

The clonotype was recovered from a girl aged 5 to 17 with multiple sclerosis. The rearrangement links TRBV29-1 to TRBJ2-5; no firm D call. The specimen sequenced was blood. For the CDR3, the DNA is TGCAGCGTTGCAGCTAGTTGGGAGACCCAGTACTTC. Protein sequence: CSVAASWETQYF.